This T cell receptor (beta chain) was observed in a study of CD8 T cells in Susac syndrome. Sequencing of TCR beta drew on CD8+ and CD4+ T cells from blood. The multiple sclerosis controls were treatment-naive patients with relapsing-remitting disease that was stable or active. Negative isolation yielded CD4+ and CD8+ T cells, and FACS enriched TEMRA cells. The RNA, roughly 0.5 to 1 ug, was put through reverse transcription using random hexamers. The authors amplified TCR beta CDR3 across 54 Vbeta and 13 Jbeta using immunoSEQ multiplex PCR. Via MiXCR, TCRdb re-called the immunoSEQ multiplex PCR reads, giving one row per CDR3 protein. The sample yields approximately 140,000 distinct CDR3 sequences, around 75% seen once. Trimming removed 4 bases at V and 8 bases at J, with 18 bases between. The CDR3 is 15 amino acids.

The chain uses TRBV12-3 or TRBV12-4 and TRBJ2-1; D unclear. The clonotype comes from a human donor with multiple sclerosis. Sequenced material: CD8+ T cells from PBMCs. The CDR3 bases are TGTGCCAGCAGTTCCGGGCCGGGTATGAGCGATGAGCAGTTCTTC. Its protein product is CASSSGPGMSDEQFF.